The T cell receptor beta chain under discussion was sequenced for a study of T-cell reconstitution after alpha-beta-depleted transplantation in children (dated by TCRdb to 2015 to 2016). As for the study more broadly: Using TCR repertoire profiling, the study quantitatively followed how T-cell immune reconstitution unfolded in children after TCRalphabeta/CD19-depleted allogeneic hematopoietic cell transplantation. What the authors observed across the whole study: Hyperexpanded clone frequencies declined over subsequent months; after one year, T-cell counts and TCRbeta diversity were mostly attributed to newly produced T cells. The apparently early alphabetaT-cell count recovery about two months after transplant was reportedly dependent on only several hundred rapidly expanded clones derived from non-depleted graft cells. In some patients, high TCRbeta diversity at day 60 was attributed to recipient T cells and intrathymic progenitors that had survived conditioning.

The library was made by PCR. Sequencing used an Illumina HiSeq 2500. TCR libraries were prepared with molecular barcoding, using unique molecular identifiers to normalize TCRbeta repertoire quantification. The public reads were reanalyzed by TCRdb: fastp trimming at Q25, MiXCR alignment, in-frame beta chains only. Each CDR3 protein appears once, grouped with its most common genes and DNA. The sample table lists some 290,000 distinct CDR3 sequences, around 25% of them with a count of one. The ten largest clones take up about a tenth of the sample. Reading the label with the study, this specimen's treatment or condition is: allogeneic hematopoietic cell transplantation with graft depleted of TCRalphabeta T cells and CD19 B cells. The children who served as transplant recipients had been given grafts of TCRalphabeta/CD19-depleted allogeneic hematopoietic cells. As to this clonotype: Its antigen remains unidentified. Within one base of it there is no much larger clone, and no base qualities were kept.

From cysteine to phenylalanine, the CDR3 is 18 amino acids long. The read is trimmed to its CDR3 DNA, 54 bases read in frame from base 1. Unmatched junction bases come to 13, with V trimmed by 5 bases and J by 3 bases. This chain joins TRBV12-3 or TRBV12-4 to TRBJ2-7, and 13 junctional nucleotides match TRBD2. This TCR derives from a male patient between 5 and 17 years old who had a stem cell transplant for acute lymphoblastic leukemia, so the T cells may come from the graft donor. The sample here was PBMCs, mostly from graft donor cells, taken 180 days after TCRalphabeta/CD19-depleted stem cell transplant. The base sequence is TGTGCCAGCAGTCAACGGACTAGCGGGAGTGGAGGTTACTACGAGCAGTACTTC. Its protein product is CASSQRTSGSGGYYEQYF.